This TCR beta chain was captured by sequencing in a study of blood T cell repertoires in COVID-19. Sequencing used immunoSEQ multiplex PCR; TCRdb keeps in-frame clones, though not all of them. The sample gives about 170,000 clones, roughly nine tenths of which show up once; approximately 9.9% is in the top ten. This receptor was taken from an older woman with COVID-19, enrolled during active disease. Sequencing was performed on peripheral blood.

The CDR3 is CASSTGTTNTGELFF. The CDR3 DNA sequence: TGCGCCAGCAGCACCGGGACAACGAACACCGGGGAGCTGTTTTTT. The gene calls are TRBV5-1 and TRBJ2-2; weak D call: TRBD1 (6 bases). The CDR3 is 15 amino acids. Germline CDR1 is SGHRS and CDR2 is YFSETQ. With 4 bases removed from V and 0 bases from J, the gap between germline ends came to 10 bases. Full variable domain (outside the CDR3, taken from reference TRBV5-1 and TRBJ2-2): KAGVTQTPRYLIKTRGQQVTLSCSPISGHRSVSWYQQTPGQGLQFLFEYFSETQRNKGNFPGRFSGRQFSNSRSEMNVSTLELGDSALYLCASSTGTTNTGELFFGEGSRLTVL.